Presented here are 32 T cell receptor beta chains from one specimen sequenced in a study of blood T cell repertoires in COVID-19. Measured with immunoSEQ multiplex PCR; TCRdb has only the in-frame clones, and not every one. The sample lists about 230,000 clones; roughly nine tenths were seen once. The material sequenced was peripheral blood. The origin of the receptors is a woman aged 18-29 years who had recovered from COVID-19.

The chain employs TRBV2 and TRBJ2-7; 11 positions agree with TRBD2. The CDR3 consists of 15 residues. J lost 2 bases, V lost 7 bases, and 7 bases had no gene match. Per germline, CDR1 SNHLY and CDR2 FYNNEI. This CDR3 reads CASTLGLAATYEQYF. The CDR3 coding sequence is TGTGCCAGCACCTTGGGACTAGCGGCAACCTACGAGCAGTACTTC. Full variable domain (remainder filled in from reference TRBV2 and TRBJ2-7): EPEVTQTPSHQVTQMGQEVILRCVPISNHLYFYWYRQILGQKVEFLVSFYNNEISEKSEIFDDQFSVERPDGSNFTLKIRSTKLEDSAMYFCASTLGLAATYEQYFGPGTRLTVT.

This clone has a single count. The J gene is TRBJ2-7, the V gene TRBV13, with a tentative D call TRBD1 (6 bases). This CDR3 contains 12 residues. Germline CDR1 is PRHDT and CDR2 is FYEKMQ (reference sequence). V shed 5 bases and J shed 6 bases, with 11 bases lying between them. The CDR3, as DNA: TGTGCCAGCAGCGAAACAGGGATCGAGCAGTACTTC. Its translation is CASSETGIEQYF.

J is TRBJ1-2 and V is TRBV7-3; a weak D match, TRBD1 (6 bases). Trimming took 4 bases from V and 1 from J, leaving 10 bases between them. The germline V gene encodes CDR1 SGHTA and CDR2 FQGTGA. The CDR3 covers 14 residues. CDR3 in DNA: TGTGCCAGCAGCTCCACACAGGGTAACTATGGCTACACCTTC. It specifies CASSSTQGNYGYTF.

This sequence joins TRBV5-1 and TRBJ2-7; 7 nucleotides match TRBD1. In germline, CDR1 is SGHRS, CDR2 YFSETQ. This CDR3 is 15 amino acids long. The V and J ends lost 2 bases and 1 base, in that order; junction bases with no gene match: 6. The CDR3 region has the DNA TGCGCCAGCAGCTTTGGGGCAGGGGGATCCTACGAGCAGTACTTC. It encodes CASSFGAGGSYEQYF.

The rearrangement uses TRBV7-3 and TRBJ2-2; 9 positions match TRBD2. This CDR3 comprises 16 residues. The germline CDR1 and CDR2 sequences are SGHTA and FQGTGA. The V and J ends lost 5 bases and 5 bases, in that order; junction bases with no gene match: 9. As DNA, the CDR3 is TGTGCCAGCAGCCCATCCGGGACTAGCTTTACCGGGGAGCTGTTTTTT. Its protein product is CASSPSGTSFTGELFF.

V gene TRBV30 combines with J gene TRBJ1-4; perhaps TRBD1 as D (6 bases). V was clipped by 4 bases and J by 2 bases, with 11 bases between them. Germline CDR1 reads GTSNPN; CDR2 reads SVGIG (reference sequence). The CDR3 runs to 14 residues. The CDR3 sequence: CAWKQGFTNEKLFF. As DNA, the CDR3 is TGTGCCTGGAAACAGGGCTTCACTAATGAAAAACTGTTTTTT.

The chain is built from TRBV29-1 and TRBJ2-1; 7 nucleotides line up with TRBD1. J was trimmed by 3 bases and V by 6 bases; bases with no gene match: 14. Germline V gene lookup returns CDR1 SQVTM and CDR2 ANQGSEA. The length of the CDR3 is 16 residues. CDR3 in DNA: TGCAGCGTGCACCGTCTCCGGGACAGTCTCTACAATGAGCAGTTCTTC. It translates to CSVHRLRDSLYNEQFF.

V is TRBV13 and J is TRBJ2-3; D is undetermined. Germline CDR1 and CDR2: PRHDT and FYEKMQ (reference sequence). The CDR3 runs to 16 residues. V shed 5 bases and J shed 1 base, with 16 bases lying between them. The CDR3 DNA reads as TGTGCCAGCAGCCCACGACAAGTACATGGCACAGATACGCAGTATTTT. Translating it yields CASSPRQVHGTDTQYF.

This chain connects TRBV7-2 to TRBJ2-1, with D possibly being TRBD2 (5 bases). The V end lost 4 bases, the J end lost 10 bases, and 11 bases lay between the germline ends. CDR3 length equals 12 residues. The germline gives CDR1 SGHTA, CDR2 FQGNSA. Here the CDR3 reads CASSSLGQEQFF. CDR3 DNA: TGTGCCAGCAGCTCACTAGGGCAGGAGCAGTTCTTC.

V gene TRBV7-9 combines with J gene TRBJ2-2, with 8 bases matching TRBD1. The germline V gene has CDR1 SEHNR and CDR2 FQNEAQ (reference sequence). With V trimmed by 4 bases and J by 7 bases, 11 bases remained unmatched. This CDR3 is 16 amino acids long. This CDR3 reads CASSSPFQGADGELFF. CDR3 DNA: TGTGCCAGCAGCTCACCCTTCCAGGGGGCTGACGGGGAGCTGTTTTTT.

The sample holds one count of this clone. The gene calls are TRBV30 and TRBJ1-4; the D gene is possibly TRBD1 (5 bases). CDR1 is GTSNPN, CDR2 SVGIG, per germline (reference sequence). CDR3 length: 13 residues. The V gene lost 8 bases and the J gene lost 6 bases, with 16 bases spanning the gap. The DNA of the CDR3 is TGTGCCGGACACCTGAGCGTAGATGAAAAACTGTTTTTT. Translation gives CAGHLSVDEKLFF.

The genes are TRBV6-5 and TRBJ1-5; the match to TRBD1 covers 8 bases. After removal of 5 bases from V and 8 bases from J, the junction contained 11 bases not matched to a gene. CDR3 length: 15 residues. Per germline, CDR1 MNHEY and CDR2 SVGAGI. The CDR3 region is CASSKTQGVQEPQHF. The CDR3 region has the DNA TGTGCCAGCAGTAAGACACAGGGGGTTCAAGAGCCCCAGCATTTT.

The J gene is TRBJ2-3, the V gene TRBV18; 8 bases are shared with TRBD1. In germline, CDR1 is KGHSH, CDR2 LQKENI. Trimming cost V 1 base and J 7 bases; bases outside gene matches: 7. CDR3 length: 15 residues. This CDR3 is CASSPRTGGGYTQYF. The DNA of the CDR3 is TGTGCCAGCTCACCACGCACAGGGGGTGGATATACGCAGTATTTT.

The rearrangement uses TRBV10-2 and TRBJ2-7; D is unclear. V lost 2 bases to trimming and J lost 0 bases, with 8 bases between them. This CDR3 is 14 amino acids long. CDR1 and CDR2 (germline): WSHSY, SAAADI. CDR3 residues: CASSEGRTSYEQYF. The CDR3 nucleotides are TGCGCCAGCAGTGAGGGGCGTACCTCCTACGAGCAGTACTTC.

This clone is a singleton in its sample. The chain links TRBV4-1 to TRBJ2-2; 7 nucleotides agree with TRBD2. CDR3 length: 15 amino acids. Per germline, CDR1 MGHRA and CDR2 YSYEKL. The junction had 3 bases not matched to a gene; V was cut back by 4 bases and J by 1 base. DNA for the CDR3: TGCGCCAGCAGCCCGTCGGGAGGGAACACCGGGGAGCTGTTTTTT. This sequence encodes CASSPSGGNTGELFF.

The chain couples TRBV10-3 to TRBJ1-6; the match to TRBD1 covers 7 bases. The J segment lost 8 bases and the V segment lost 0 bases, leaving 7 bases of the junction unmatched. This CDR3 comprises 16 residues. The germline V gene has CDR1 ENHRY and CDR2 SYGVKD. Written as DNA, the CDR3 is TGTGCCATCAGTGAGTCGACGTACCAGGGGGATTCACCCCTCCACTTT. This translates into CAISESTYQGDSPLHF.

The chain combines TRBV29-1 with TRBJ1-5, with 11 bases fitting TRBD1. CDR1 is SQVTM and CDR2 is ANQGSEA in the germline V gene. The V gene end was trimmed by 4 bases and the J gene end by 7 bases; junction bases not matched to a gene: 9. The CDR3 consists of 15 residues. The CDR3 is CSVASSGTGGQPQHF. The DNA of the CDR3 is TGCAGCGTTGCTTCATCGGGGACAGGGGGACAGCCCCAGCATTTT.

V gene TRBV13 combines with J gene TRBJ2-1; 7 nucleotides align to TRBD1. V shed 5 bases, J shed 5 bases, and the junction held 6 bases outside the gene matches. The CDR3 has 14 residues. Germline CDR1 and CDR2: PRHDT and FYEKMQ (reference sequence). As DNA, the CDR3 is TGTGCCAGCAGCCTATCACAGGGGAACAATGAGCAGTTCTTC. It specifies CASSLSQGNNEQFF.

The CDR3 bases are TGCGCCAGCAGAGGAGGGTTGGGAACTCTTTTTGGAAACACCATATATTTT. Translated, it gives CASRGGLGTLFGNTIYF. The chain recombines TRBV5-1 with TRBJ1-3; no clear D gene. The CDR3 consists of 17 residues. The V end lost 5 bases, the J end lost 3 bases, and 21 bases lay between the germline ends. Germline-derived CDR1 and CDR2 are SGHRS and YFSETQ.

The rearrangement links TRBV29-1 to TRBJ2-2; possibly TRBD2 for D (5 bases). V dropped 5 bases and J dropped 6 bases, with 7 bases sitting between them. CDR3 length: 11 residues. Germline CDR1 reads SQVTM; CDR2 reads ANQGSEA. As DNA, the CDR3 is TGCAGCGTTACTAGTTCCGGGGAGCTGTTTTTT. Translation: CSVTSSGELFF.

V gene TRBV11-2 combines with J gene TRBJ2-5, with a possible D match to TRBD2 (5 bases). The CDR3 extends over 15 amino acids. Germline loops: CDR1 SGHAT, CDR2 FQNNGV. V was trimmed by 11 bases and J by 5 bases, leaving 24 bases between them. CDR3 residues: CAGGKLPLTDETQYF. Here the CDR3 DNA reads TGTGCCGGAGGAAAGCTACCCCTGACGGATGAGACCCAGTACTTC. Together with reference TRBV11-2 and TRBJ2-5, the CDR3 gives the full variable domain: EAGVAQSPRYKIIEKRQSVAFWCNPISGHATLYWYQQILGQGPKLLIQFQNNGVVDDSQLPKDRFSAERLKGVDSTLKIQPAKLEDSAVYLCAGGKLPLTDETQYFGPGTRLLVL.

The chain links TRBV5-6 to TRBJ1-2, with 8 bases identical to TRBD1. Germline CDR1 and CDR2: SGHDT and YYEEEE. CDR3 length: 15 amino acids. After removal of 4 bases from V and 3 bases from J, the junction contained 8 bases not matched to a gene. The CDR3 DNA reads TGTGCCAGCAGCGTTGGGACAGGCATTGACTATGGCTACACCTTC. It specifies CASSVGTGIDYGYTF.

The V call is TRBV6-5, the J call TRBJ2-2, with TRBD1 as a possible D gene (5 bases). CDR1 is MNHEY and CDR2 is SVGAGI in the germline V gene. Trimming took off 5 bases at V and 4 bases at J, with 11 bases between the two ends. The CDR3 spans 14 residues. DNA for the CDR3: TGTGCCAGCAGTCAGTTCCAGGGCACCGGGGAGCTGTTTTTT. This encodes CASSQFQGTGELFF.

The chain links TRBV7-9 to TRBJ2-7, with TRBD2 matching 7 bases. There are 13 residues in the CDR3. The V and J ends lost 4 bases and 4 bases, in that order; junction bases with no gene match: 4. Germline loops: CDR1 SEHNR, CDR2 FQNEAQ (reference sequence). CDR3 nucleotides: TGTGCCAGCAGCTCCCTGGGGGGGTACGAGCAGTACTTC. This translates into CASSSLGGYEQYF. Supplemented by reference TRBV7-9 and TRBJ2-7, the full variable domain reads DTGVSQNPRHKITKRGQNVTFRCDPISEHNRLYWYRQTLGQGPEFLTYFQNEAQLEKSRLLSDRFSAERPKGSFSTLEIQRTEQGDSAMYLCASSSLGGYEQYFGPGTRLTVT.

This sequence joins TRBV7-9 and TRBJ2-7; D not resolved. The V and J ends lost 2 bases and 2 bases respectively, with 10 bases between them. The germline CDR1 and CDR2 sequences are SEHNR and FQNEAQ (reference sequence). This CDR3 has 14 residues. The CDR3 here is CASSLSGGTYEQYF. CDR3 bases: TGTGCCAGCAGCTTAAGTGGCGGAACCTACGAGCAGTACTTC.

In DNA form, the CDR3 reads TGTGCCAGCAGCTCTAGTGCCCCCCACACAGATACGCAGTATTTT. Translation gives CASSSSAPHTDTQYF. The gene calls are TRBV11-1 and TRBJ2-3; D unclear. The germline CDR1 and CDR2 sequences are SGHAT and FQDESV (reference sequence). V lost 4 bases to trimming and J lost 2 bases, with 13 bases between them. The length of the CDR3 is 15 residues.

J is TRBJ2-7 and V is TRBV27; tentatively, D is TRBD1 (5 bases). Germline-derived CDR1 and CDR2 are MNHEY and SMNVEV (reference sequence). The CDR3 totals 14 residues. V was shortened by 3 bases and J by 3 bases, with 12 bases between the two germline ends. Here the CDR3 DNA reads TGTGCCAGCAGTTTCGCAGGGTTAGACTACGAGCAGTACTTC. Amino acid sequence: CASSFAGLDYEQYF.

The genes are TRBV5-4 and TRBJ1-6; TRBD1 agrees at 10 bases. Germline V CDR1 and CDR2: SGHNT, YYREEE (reference sequence). The CDR3 totals 15 residues. With V trimmed by 3 bases and J by 7 bases, 4 bases remained unmatched. This CDR3 is CASSWGQGTNSPLHF. CDR3 nucleotide sequence: TGTGCCAGCAGCTGGGGACAGGGGACGAATTCACCCCTCCACTTT. The whole variable domain, remainder taken from reference TRBV5-4 and TRBJ1-6, is ETGVTQSPTHLIKTRGQQVTLRCSSQSGHNTVSWYQQALGQGPQFIFQYYREEENGRGNFPPRFSGLQFPNYSSELNVNALELDDSALYLCASSWGQGTNSPLHFGNGTRLTVT.

The chain joins TRBV14 to TRBJ2-1; 10 positions agree with TRBD2. The CDR3 is made up of 17 amino acids. Trimming cost V 8 bases and J 5 bases; bases outside gene matches: 15. The germline V gene encodes CDR1 SGHDN and CDR2 FVKESK. The CDR3 is CASRVSEREGWNNEQFF. The CDR3 DNA follows: TGTGCCAGCCGAGTTTCCGAGCGGGAGGGTTGGAACAATGAGCAGTTCTTC.

The sample holds a few counts of this clone. The chain links TRBV19 to TRBJ2-7, with TRBD1 matching over 7 bases. This CDR3 contains 14 residues. Germline V gene sequence: CDR1 LNHDA, CDR2 SQIVND (reference sequence). Trimming removed 2 bases from V and 3 bases from J; junction bases left unmatched: 4. In DNA, the CDR3 is TGTGCCAGTAGTATATTGGGACAGAACTACGAGCAGTACTTC. Its translation: CASSILGQNYEQYF.

This clone has just one count. V is TRBV10-1 and J is TRBJ2-3; D is ambiguous. Looked up from germline, CDR1 is WNHNN and CDR2 is SYGVQD (reference sequence). The CDR3 has 13 residues. The V gene lost 9 bases and the J gene lost 0 bases, with 10 bases spanning the gap. In DNA, the CDR3 is TGCGCCAGTAGCATAGGTAGCACAGATACGCAGTATTTT. It specifies CASSIGSTDTQYF.

The chain has TRBV3-1 (or the pseudogene TRBV3-2) and TRBJ2-1; D is perhaps TRBD1 (6 bases). The V gene lost 4 bases and the J gene lost 8 bases, with 18 bases spanning the gap. Germline CDR1 is LGHDT and CDR2 is YNNKEL (reference sequence). The CDR3 runs 15 residues. The chain's CDR3 is CASSPGQGSADEQFF. The CDR3 DNA follows: TGTGCCAGCAGCCCCGGCCAGGGGTCAGCAGATGAGCAGTTCTTC.